The 11 T cell receptor beta chains below all came from one sample that was sequenced in a study of blood T cell repertoires in COVID-19. TCRdb's table, derived via immunoSEQ multiplex PCR, lists solely in-frame clones and lacks some. The sample lists around 290,000 clones, 90% seen once, with approximately 1.2% in the top ten. The specimen sequenced was PBMCs or T cells enriched from blood (not recorded which). These receptors were taken from a woman aged 25 to 45 who had recovered from COVID-19.

This chain connects TRBV30 to TRBJ2-2; 13 bases agree with TRBD2. Germline values: CDR1 GTSNPN, CDR2 SVGIG (reference sequence). V lost 4 bases, J lost 0 bases, and 2 bases stayed unmatched. The CDR3 spans 16 residues. The CDR3 bases are TGTGCCTGGAAGGGACTAGCGGGATCGAACACCGGGGAGCTGTTTTTT. Protein product: CAWKGLAGSNTGELFF.

The rearrangement uses TRBV28 and TRBJ2-2, with a possible D match to TRBD2 (6 bases). With 5 bases removed from V and 6 bases from J, the gap between germline ends came to 10 bases. The CDR3 totals 13 residues. Germline CDR1 is MDHEN and CDR2 is SYDVKM. CDR3 coding DNA: TGTGCCAGCAGTACGGGAGTTGCCGGGGAGCTGTTTTTT. This gives the protein CASSTGVAGELFF.

This clone was found once. This sequence joins TRBV7-2 and TRBJ2-5, with 9 bases fitting TRBD2. The CDR3 spans 15 residues. Germline V CDR1 and CDR2: SGHTA, FQGNSA. V lost 5 bases and J lost 2; bases outside the gene matches: 6. The CDR3 reads CASSGLATVQETQYF. DNA of the CDR3: TGTGCCAGCAGCGGACTAGCGACCGTTCAAGAGACCCAGTACTTC.

The chain combines TRBV28 with TRBJ1-2, with D tentatively TRBD1 (6 bases). This CDR3 spans 13 amino acids. The ends were cut back, 1 base at V and 5 bases at J, with 8 bases in the middle. Looked up from germline, CDR1 is MDHEN and CDR2 is SYDVKM. The CDR3 coding sequence is TGTGCCAGCAGTTTATTGGGGGCTTATGGCTACACCTTC. The encoded protein is CASSLLGAYGYTF.

This chain joins TRBV4-3 and TRBJ2-1, with 10 bases that match TRBD2. Germline V lookup: CDR1 LGHNA, CDR2 YSLEER. Unmatched junction bases numbered 11, after V lost 1 base and J lost 2 bases. The CDR3 covers 19 residues. CDR3 nucleotides: TGCGCCAGCAGCCAAGGCCTTCTAGCGGGAGTCGTACCCTACAATGAGCAGTTCTTC. This translates into CASSQGLLAGVVPYNEQFF.

V and J are TRBV19 and TRBJ2-5, with 8 bases fitting TRBD1. There are 15 residues in the CDR3. The germline V gene encodes CDR1 LNHDA and CDR2 SQIVND (reference sequence). J lost 1 base, V lost 3 bases, and 4 bases had no gene match. The CDR3 sequence: CASSIGQGLQETQYF. CDR3 sequence (DNA): TGTGCCAGTAGTATTGGACAGGGCCTCCAAGAGACCCAGTACTTC.

The chain is built from TRBV28 and TRBJ1-1, with 7 bases that match TRBD1. CDR3 length equals 13 residues. The germline V gene encodes CDR1 MDHEN and CDR2 SYDVKM. The V gene end was trimmed by 5 bases and the J gene end by 5 bases; junction bases not matched to a gene: 5. Here the CDR3 DNA reads TGTGCCAGCAGTCCTAGGGACAGTACTGAAGCTTTCTTT. It is translated as CASSPRDSTEAFF.

V and J are TRBV4-2 and TRBJ1-5; a weak D match, TRBD1 (6 bases). Trimming removed 4 bases from V and 2 bases from J, with 15 bases in between. This CDR3 is built from 16 residues. Per the germline V gene, CDR1 is LGHNA and CDR2 is YNFKEQ. The CDR3 here is CASSPQARQGNQPQHF. DNA for the CDR3: TGTGCCAGCAGCCCCCAGGCGCGACAGGGCAATCAGCCCCAGCATTTT.

The gene calls are TRBV6-5 and TRBJ1-2; 9 nucleotides line up with TRBD1. After removal of 5 bases from V and 2 bases from J, the junction contained 6 bases not matched to a gene. The CDR3 contains 15 residues. Germline CDR1 is MNHEY and CDR2 is SVGAGI. The CDR3 coding sequence is TGTGCCAGCAGTCTAATGACAGGGGGGAACTATGGCTACACCTTC. Protein sequence: CASSLMTGGNYGYTF.

This chain joins TRBV19 and TRBJ2-7, with 8 bases aligning to TRBD2. Germline-derived CDR1 and CDR2 are LNHDA and SQIVND (reference sequence). The CDR3 runs to 15 residues. Trimming removed 3 bases from V and 4 bases from J; junction bases left unmatched: 8. CDR3 coding DNA: TGTGCCAGTAGTATCTCGGCGGGGGGACAATACGAGCAGTACTTC. Protein sequence: CASSISAGGQYEQYF. The full variable domain, completed using reference TRBV19 and TRBJ2-7, is DGGITQSPKYLFRKEGQNVTLSCEQNLNHDAMYWYRQDPGQGLRLIYYSQIVNDFQKGDIAEGYSVSREKKESFPLTVTSAQKNPTAFYLCASSISAGGQYEQYFGPGTRLTVT.

The chain has TRBV7-3 and TRBJ2-1, with a weak D call TRBD2 (5 bases). Germline V gene data show CDR1 as SGHTA and CDR2 as FQGTGA. V shed 4 bases and J shed 4 bases, with 14 bases lying between them. The CDR3 loop spans 15 amino acids. As DNA, the CDR3 is TGTGCCAGCAGCTCCCAGAGCGGCCTTTACAATGAGCAGTTCTTC. Amino acid sequence: CASSSQSGLYNEQFF.